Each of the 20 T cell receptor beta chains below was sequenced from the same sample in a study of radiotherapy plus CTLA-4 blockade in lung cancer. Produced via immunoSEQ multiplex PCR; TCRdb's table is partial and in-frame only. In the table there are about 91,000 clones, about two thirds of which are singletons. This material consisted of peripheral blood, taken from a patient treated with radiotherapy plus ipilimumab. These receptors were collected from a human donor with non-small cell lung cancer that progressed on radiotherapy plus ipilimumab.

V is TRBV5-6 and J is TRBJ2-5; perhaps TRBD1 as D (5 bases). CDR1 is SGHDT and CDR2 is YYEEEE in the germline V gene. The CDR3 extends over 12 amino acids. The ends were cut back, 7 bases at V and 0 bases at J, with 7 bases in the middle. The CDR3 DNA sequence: TGTGCCAGCGGGGCGTACCAAGAGACCCAGTACTTC. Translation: CASGAYQETQYF.

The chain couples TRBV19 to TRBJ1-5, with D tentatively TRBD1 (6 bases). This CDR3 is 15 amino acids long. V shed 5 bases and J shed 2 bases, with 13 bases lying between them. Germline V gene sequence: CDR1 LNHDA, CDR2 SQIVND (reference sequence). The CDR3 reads CASSSRQVRNQPQHF. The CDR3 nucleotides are TGTGCCAGTAGTTCCCGACAGGTTCGCAATCAGCCCCAGCATTTT.

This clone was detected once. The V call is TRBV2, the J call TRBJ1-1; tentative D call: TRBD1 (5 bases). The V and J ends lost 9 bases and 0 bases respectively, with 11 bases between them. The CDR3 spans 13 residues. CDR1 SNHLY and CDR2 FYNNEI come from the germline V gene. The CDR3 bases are TGTGCCAGGGGGGGAGCTCTGAACACTGAAGCTTTCTTT. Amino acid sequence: CARGGALNTEAFF. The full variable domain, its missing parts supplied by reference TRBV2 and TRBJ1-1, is EPEVTQTPSHQVTQMGQEVILRCVPISNHLYFYWYRQILGQKVEFLVSFYNNEISEKSEIFDDQFSVERPDGSNFTLKIRSTKLEDSAMYFCARGGALNTEAFFGQGTRLTVV.

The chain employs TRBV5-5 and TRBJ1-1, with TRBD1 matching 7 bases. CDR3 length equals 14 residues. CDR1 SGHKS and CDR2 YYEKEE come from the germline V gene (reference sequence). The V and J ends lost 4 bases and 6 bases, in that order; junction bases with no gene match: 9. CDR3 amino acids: CASSPQGRVSEAFF. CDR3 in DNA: TGTGCCAGCAGCCCACAGGGGAGGGTGTCTGAAGCTTTCTTT.

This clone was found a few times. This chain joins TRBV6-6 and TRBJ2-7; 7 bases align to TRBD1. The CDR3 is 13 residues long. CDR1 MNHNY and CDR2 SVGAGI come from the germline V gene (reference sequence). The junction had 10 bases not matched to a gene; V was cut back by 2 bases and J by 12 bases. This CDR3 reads CASSYESPGQLYF. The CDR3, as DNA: TGTGCCAGCAGTTACGAGTCCCCGGGACAGCTGTACTTC.

The CDR3 loop is CASSLEGQERLSGANVLTF. The CDR3, as DNA: TGTGCCAGCAGCTTAGAGGGGCAGGAGAGACTCTCTGGGGCCAACGTCCTGACTTTC. The chain is built from TRBV7-2 and TRBJ2-6, with D possibly matching TRBD1 (5 bases). The CDR3 spans 19 residues. V lost 1 base, J lost 0 bases, and 16 bases lay in between. CDR1 is SGHTA, CDR2 FQGNSA, per germline.

CDR3 sequence: CASTTQGASAEKLFF. As DNA, the CDR3 is TGTGCCAGCACTACGCAGGGGGCTTCAGCTGAAAAACTGTTTTTT. J is TRBJ1-4 and V is TRBV6-5, with TRBD1 identical over 8 bases. J lost 7 bases, V lost 7 bases, and 11 bases had no gene match. The CDR3 loop spans 15 amino acids. CDR1 MNHEY and CDR2 SVGAGI come from the germline V gene.

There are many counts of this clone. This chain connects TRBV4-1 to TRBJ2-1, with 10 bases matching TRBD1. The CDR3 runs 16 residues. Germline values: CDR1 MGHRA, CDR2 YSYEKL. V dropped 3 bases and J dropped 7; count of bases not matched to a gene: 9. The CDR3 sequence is CASSHPPGTGENEQFF. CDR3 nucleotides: TGCGCCAGCAGCCATCCGCCCGGGACAGGGGAAAATGAGCAGTTCTTC.

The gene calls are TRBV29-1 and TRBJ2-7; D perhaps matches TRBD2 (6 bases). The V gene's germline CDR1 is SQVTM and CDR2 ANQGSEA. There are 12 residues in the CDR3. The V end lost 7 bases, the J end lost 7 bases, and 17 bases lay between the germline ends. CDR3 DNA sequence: TGCAGCGGCGGGGCGGCGGACCAAGAGCAGTACTTC. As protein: CSGGAADQEQYF.

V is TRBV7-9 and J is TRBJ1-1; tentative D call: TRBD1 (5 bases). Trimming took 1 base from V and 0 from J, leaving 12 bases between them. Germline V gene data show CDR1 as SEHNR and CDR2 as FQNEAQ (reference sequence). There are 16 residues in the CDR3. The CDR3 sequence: CASSLDGGTMNTEAFF. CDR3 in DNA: TGTGCCAGCAGCTTAGACGGGGGAACCATGAACACTGAAGCTTTCTTT.

CDR3 DNA sequence: TGTGCCAGCAGCGTATTGGTGGGAGTGGATTCAGATACGCAGTATTTT. It specifies CASSVLVGVDSDTQYF. V gene TRBV9 combines with J gene TRBJ2-3; D is perhaps TRBD2 (5 bases). This CDR3 region has 16 residues. The V gene lost 1 base and the J gene lost 4 bases, with 16 bases spanning the gap. Germline assignment: CDR1 SGDLS and CDR2 YYNGEE.

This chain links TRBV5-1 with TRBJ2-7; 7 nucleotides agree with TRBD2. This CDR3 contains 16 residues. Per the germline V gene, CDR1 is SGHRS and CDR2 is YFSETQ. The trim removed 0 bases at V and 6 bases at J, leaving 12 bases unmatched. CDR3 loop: CASSLGRAAGPGEQYF. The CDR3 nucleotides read TGCGCCAGCAGCTTGGGGCGGGCAGCGGGACCAGGCGAGCAGTACTTC.

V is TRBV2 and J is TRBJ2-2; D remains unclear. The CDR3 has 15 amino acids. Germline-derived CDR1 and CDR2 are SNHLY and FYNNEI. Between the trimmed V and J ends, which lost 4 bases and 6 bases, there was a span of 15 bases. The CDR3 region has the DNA TGTGCCAGCAGTGCAAGGGATACCGGTTCCGGGGAGCTGTTTTTT. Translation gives CASSARDTGSGELFF.

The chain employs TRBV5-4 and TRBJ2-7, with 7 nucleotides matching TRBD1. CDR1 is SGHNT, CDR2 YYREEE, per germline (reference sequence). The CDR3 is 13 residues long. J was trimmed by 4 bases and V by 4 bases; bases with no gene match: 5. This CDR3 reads CASSPGTAYEQYF. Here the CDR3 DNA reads TGTGCCAGCAGCCCCGGGACAGCATACGAGCAGTACTTC.

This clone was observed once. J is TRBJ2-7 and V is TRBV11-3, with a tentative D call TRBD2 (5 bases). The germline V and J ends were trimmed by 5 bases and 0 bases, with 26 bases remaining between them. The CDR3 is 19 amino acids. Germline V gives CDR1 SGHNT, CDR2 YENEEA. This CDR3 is CASSQAYKRARPHSYEQYF. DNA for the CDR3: TGTGCCAGCAGCCAAGCTTATAAGAGGGCAAGACCGCACTCCTACGAGCAGTACTTC.

The CDR3, as DNA: TGCAGCGTTGAAGTTGGCAGTTACAATGAGCAGTTCTTC. Its translation is CSVEVGSYNEQFF. The rearrangement uses TRBV29-1 and TRBJ2-1, with D uncertain. V gave up 1 base and J gave up 4 bases, with 8 bases separating them. Germline CDR1 reads SQVTM; CDR2 reads ANQGSEA. The CDR3 is 13 amino acids.

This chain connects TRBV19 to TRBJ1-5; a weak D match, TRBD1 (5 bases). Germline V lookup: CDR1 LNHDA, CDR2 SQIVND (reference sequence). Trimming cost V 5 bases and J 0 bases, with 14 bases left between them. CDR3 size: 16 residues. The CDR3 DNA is TGTGCCAGTAGTGACACAGGAGATTATAGCAATCAGCCCCAGCATTTT. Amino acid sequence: CASSDTGDYSNQPQHF.

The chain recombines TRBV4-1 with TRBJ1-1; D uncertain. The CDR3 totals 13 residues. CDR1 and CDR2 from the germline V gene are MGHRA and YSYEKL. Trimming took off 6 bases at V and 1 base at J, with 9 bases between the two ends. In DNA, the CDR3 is TGCGCCAGCAGTACTGGTAAGAACACTGAAGCTTTCTTT. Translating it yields CASSTGKNTEAFF.

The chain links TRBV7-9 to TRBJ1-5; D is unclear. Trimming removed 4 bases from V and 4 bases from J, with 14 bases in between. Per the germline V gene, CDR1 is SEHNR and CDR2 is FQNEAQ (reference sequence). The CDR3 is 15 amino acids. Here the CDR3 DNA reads TGTGCCAGCAGCTCAGATTGGGTCAGGAATCAGCCCCAGCATTTT. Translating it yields CASSSDWVRNQPQHF.

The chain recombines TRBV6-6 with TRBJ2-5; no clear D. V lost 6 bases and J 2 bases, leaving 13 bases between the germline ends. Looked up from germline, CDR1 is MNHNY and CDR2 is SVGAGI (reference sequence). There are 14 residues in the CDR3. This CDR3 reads CASRQDVRQETQYF. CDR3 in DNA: TGTGCCAGCAGGCAGGATGTTAGGCAAGAGACCCAGTACTTC.